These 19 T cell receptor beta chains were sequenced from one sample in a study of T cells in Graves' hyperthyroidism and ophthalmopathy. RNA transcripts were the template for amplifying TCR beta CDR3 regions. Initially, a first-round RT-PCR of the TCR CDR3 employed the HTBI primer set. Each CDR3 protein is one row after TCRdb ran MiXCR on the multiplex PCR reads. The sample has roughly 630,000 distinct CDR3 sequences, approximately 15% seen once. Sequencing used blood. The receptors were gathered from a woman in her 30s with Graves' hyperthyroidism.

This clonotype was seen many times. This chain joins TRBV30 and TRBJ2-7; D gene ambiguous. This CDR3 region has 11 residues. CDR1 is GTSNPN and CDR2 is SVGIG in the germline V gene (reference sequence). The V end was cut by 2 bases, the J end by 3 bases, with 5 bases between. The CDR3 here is CAWSNDYEQYF. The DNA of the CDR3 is TGTGCCTGGAGTAACGACTACGAGCAGTACTTC.

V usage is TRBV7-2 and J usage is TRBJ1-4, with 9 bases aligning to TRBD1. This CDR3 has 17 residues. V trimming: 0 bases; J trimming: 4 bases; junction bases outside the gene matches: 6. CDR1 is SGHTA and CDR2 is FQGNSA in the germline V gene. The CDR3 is CASSLALGQGINEKLFF. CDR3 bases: TGTGCCAGCAGCTTAGCCCTTGGACAGGGGATTAATGAAAAACTGTTTTTT.

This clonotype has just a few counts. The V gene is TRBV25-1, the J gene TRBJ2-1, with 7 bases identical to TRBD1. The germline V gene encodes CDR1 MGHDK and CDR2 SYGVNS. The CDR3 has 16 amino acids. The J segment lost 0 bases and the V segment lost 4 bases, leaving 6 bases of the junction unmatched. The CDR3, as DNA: TGTGCCAGCAGTGGTCTGGACAGGAGCTCCTACAATGAGCAGTTCTTC. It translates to CASSGLDRSSYNEQFF.

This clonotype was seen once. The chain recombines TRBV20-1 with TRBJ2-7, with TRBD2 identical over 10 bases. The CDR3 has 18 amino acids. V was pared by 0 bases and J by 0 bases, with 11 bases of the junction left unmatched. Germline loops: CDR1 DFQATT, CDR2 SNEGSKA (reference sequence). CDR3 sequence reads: CSARDLGGAGGNSYEQYF. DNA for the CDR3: TGCAGTGCTAGAGATCTCGGAGGAGCGGGGGGGAACTCCTACGAGCAGTACTTC.

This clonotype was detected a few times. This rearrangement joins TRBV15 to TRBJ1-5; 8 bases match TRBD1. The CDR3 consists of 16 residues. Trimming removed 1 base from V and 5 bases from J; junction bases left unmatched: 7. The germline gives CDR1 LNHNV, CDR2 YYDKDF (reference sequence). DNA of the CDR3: TGTGCCACCAGCAGAGGCGGACAGGGTGTGGATCAGCCCCAGCATTTT. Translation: CATSRGGQGVDQPQHF.

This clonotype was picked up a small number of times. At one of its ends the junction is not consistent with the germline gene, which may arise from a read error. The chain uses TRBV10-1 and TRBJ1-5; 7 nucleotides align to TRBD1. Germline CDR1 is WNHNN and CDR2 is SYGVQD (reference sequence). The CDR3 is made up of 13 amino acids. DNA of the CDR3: TGTGCCATCAGTGAGTCAGGGGGGAAGCCCCAGCATTTT. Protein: CAISESGGKPQHF.

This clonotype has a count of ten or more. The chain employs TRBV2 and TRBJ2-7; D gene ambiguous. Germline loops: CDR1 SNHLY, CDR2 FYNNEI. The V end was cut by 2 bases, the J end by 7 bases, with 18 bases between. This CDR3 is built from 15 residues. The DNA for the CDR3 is TGTGCCAGCAGTGAATTTGTTTCGACTCCACAAGAGCAGTACTTC. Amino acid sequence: CASSEFVSTPQEQYF.

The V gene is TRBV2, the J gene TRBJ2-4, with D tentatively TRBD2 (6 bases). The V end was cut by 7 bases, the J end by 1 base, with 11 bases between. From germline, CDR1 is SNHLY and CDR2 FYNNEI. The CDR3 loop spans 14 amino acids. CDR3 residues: CASKEGSAKNIQYF. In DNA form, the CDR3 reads TGTGCCAGCAAGGAGGGGTCCGCCAAAAACATTCAGTACTTC.

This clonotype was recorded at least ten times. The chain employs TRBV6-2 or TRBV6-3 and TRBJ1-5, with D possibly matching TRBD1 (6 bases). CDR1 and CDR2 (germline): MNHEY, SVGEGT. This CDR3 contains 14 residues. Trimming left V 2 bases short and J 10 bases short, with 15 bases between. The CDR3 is CASSYVAGTSPQHF. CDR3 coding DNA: TGTGCCAGCAGTTACGTGGCCGGGACAAGCCCCCAGCATTTT.

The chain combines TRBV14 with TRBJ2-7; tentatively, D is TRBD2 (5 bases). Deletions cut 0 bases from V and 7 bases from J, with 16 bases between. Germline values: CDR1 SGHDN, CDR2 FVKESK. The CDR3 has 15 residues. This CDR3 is CASSQDLGELREQYF. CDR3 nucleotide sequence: TGTGCCAGCAGCCAAGATTTGGGAGAGCTACGAGAGCAGTACTTC.

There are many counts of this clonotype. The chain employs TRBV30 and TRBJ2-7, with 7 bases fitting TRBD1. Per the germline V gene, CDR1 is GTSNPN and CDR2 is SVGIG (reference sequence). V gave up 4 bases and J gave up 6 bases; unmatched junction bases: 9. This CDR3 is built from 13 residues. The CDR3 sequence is CAWIPTGVAEQYF. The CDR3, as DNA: TGTGCCTGGATTCCCACAGGGGTGGCCGAGCAGTACTTC.

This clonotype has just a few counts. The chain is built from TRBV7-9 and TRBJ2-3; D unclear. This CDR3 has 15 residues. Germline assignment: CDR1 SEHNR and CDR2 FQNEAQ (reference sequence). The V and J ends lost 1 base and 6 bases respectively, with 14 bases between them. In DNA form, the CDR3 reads TGTGCCAGCAGCTTAGGGCTCTCTGTTGGCGATACGCAGTATTTT. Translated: CASSLGLSVGDTQYF.

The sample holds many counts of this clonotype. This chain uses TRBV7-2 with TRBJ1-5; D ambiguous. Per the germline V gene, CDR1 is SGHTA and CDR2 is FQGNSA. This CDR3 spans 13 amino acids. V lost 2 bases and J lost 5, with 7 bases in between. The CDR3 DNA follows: TGTGCCAGCAGCTTAACAAACGATCAGCCCCAGCATTTT. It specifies CASSLTNDQPQHF.

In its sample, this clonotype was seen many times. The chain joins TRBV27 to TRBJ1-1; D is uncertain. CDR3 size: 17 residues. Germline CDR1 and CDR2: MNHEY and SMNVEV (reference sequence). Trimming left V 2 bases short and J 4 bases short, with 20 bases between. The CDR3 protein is CASSLNPLGLQTTEAFF. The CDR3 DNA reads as TGTGCCAGCAGTTTAAATCCCCTAGGCCTTCAGACCACTGAAGCTTTCTTT.

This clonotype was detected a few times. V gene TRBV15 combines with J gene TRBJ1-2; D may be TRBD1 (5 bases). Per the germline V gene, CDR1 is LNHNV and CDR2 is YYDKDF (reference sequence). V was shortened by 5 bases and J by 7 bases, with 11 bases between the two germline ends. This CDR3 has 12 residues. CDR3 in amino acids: CATSSKTAGYTF. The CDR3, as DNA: TGTGCCACCAGCTCTAAGACAGCTGGCTACACCTTC.

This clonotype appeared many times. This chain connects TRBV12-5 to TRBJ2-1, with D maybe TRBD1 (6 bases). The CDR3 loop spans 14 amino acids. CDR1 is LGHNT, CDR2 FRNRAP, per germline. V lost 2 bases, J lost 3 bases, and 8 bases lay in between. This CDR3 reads CASGLTGYYNEQFF. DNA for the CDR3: TGTGCTAGTGGTTTGACAGGGTACTACAATGAGCAGTTCTTC.

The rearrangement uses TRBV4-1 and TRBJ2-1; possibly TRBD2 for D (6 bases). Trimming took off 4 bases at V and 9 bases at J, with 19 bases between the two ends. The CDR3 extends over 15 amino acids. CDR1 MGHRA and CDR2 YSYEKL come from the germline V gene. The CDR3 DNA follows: TGCGCCAGCAGCCTTTTTTTGACTAGTCTGGGTGAGCAGTTCTTC. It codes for CASSLFLTSLGEQFF.

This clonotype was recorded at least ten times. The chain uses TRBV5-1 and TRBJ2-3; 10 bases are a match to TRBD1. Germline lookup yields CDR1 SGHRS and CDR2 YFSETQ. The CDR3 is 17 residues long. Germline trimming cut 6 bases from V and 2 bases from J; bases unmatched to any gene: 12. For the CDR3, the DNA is TGCGCCAGCACCTGGGACAGGGGTTCCATTTTCACAGATACGCAGTATTTT. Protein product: CASTWDRGSIFTDTQYF.

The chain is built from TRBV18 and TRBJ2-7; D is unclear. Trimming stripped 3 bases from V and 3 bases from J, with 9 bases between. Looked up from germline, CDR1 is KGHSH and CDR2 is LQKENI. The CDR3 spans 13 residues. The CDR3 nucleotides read TGTGCCAGCTCACCTTTCCTCATCTACGAGCAGTACTTC. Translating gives CASSPFLIYEQYF.